Listed below are T cell receptor beta chains from one sample, sequenced in a study of vaccination and CD4 T cells after COVID-19. TCRdb itself ran the PCR reads through MiXCR, one entry per CDR3 protein. The table has about 15,000 distinct CDR3 sequences, around 60% seen once. The antigens these receptors bind are not known. The sequencing sample was made of CD4+ T cells from blood, cultured in vitro. Receptors were obtained from a human donor who had recovered from COVID-19. CDR3s include the opening cysteine and the closing phenylalanine or tryptophan. Each record gives: clone size, D gene, V gene, J gene, CDR3 length, CDR3 protein, CDR3 DNA. The D gene is left open where the match is weak. Expanded clones get a size class; other rows say once, few or many, or leave the size out.

>-|-|TRBV28|TRBJ2-5|13
CASSLRTPETQYF
TGTGCCAGCAGTTTACGGACGCCAGAGACCCAGTACTTC
>-|TRBD2|TRBV7-9|TRBJ2-3|17
CASSSQLAGESTDTQYF
TGTGCCAGCAGCTCCCAATTAGCGGGAGAGAGCACAGATACGCAGTATTTT
>-|-|TRBV2|TRBJ1-5|12
CASGQGLSPQHF
TGTGCCAGCGGCCAAGGTCTGAGTCCCCAGCATTTT
>-|TRBD2|TRBV7-9|TRBJ2-3|16
CASSSGLAVITDTQYF
TGTGCCAGCAGCTCGGGACTAGCGGTCATCACAGATACGCAGTATTTT
>-|TRBD2|TRBV30|TRBJ2-5|14
CAWSTSGSGETQYF
TGTGCCTGGAGTACTAGCGGGAGTGGAGAGACCCAGTACTTC
>-|TRBD1|TRBV5-1|TRBJ1-2|15
CASSPGQGASYGYTF
TGCGCCAGCAGCCCCGGACAGGGGGCATCCTATGGCTACACCTTC
>once|-|TRBV19|TRBJ2-1|14
CASSRDRWSDEQFF
TGTGCCAGTAGCAGGGACCGATGGAGCGATGAGCAGTTCTTC
>once|TRBD1|TRBV7-3|TRBJ1-1|16
CASSLLPQGGNTEAFF
TGTGCCAGCAGCTTACTTCCACAGGGGGGTAACACTGAAGCTTTCTTT
>-|TRBD1|TRBV20-1|TRBJ1-3|14
CSAGTGEAGNTIYF
TGCAGTGCGGGGACAGGAGAGGCTGGAAACACCATATATTTT
>-|-|TRBV20-1|TRBJ1-6|15
CSARGGGPNNSPLHF
TGCAGTGCTAGAGGGGGGGGGCCAAATAATTCACCCCTCCACTTT
>few|-|TRBV20-1|TRBJ1-1|15
CSAREPGRAPSEAFF
TGCAGTGCTAGAGAACCGGGCAGGGCCCCGTCAGAAGCTTTCTTT
>-|-|TRBV6-1|TRBJ1-1|12
CASSERRAEAFF
TGTGCCAGCAGTGAACGAAGGGCCGAAGCTTTCTTT
>few|TRBD1|TRBV3-1|TRBJ2-1|16
CASSQEWTGWNNEQFF
TGTGCCAGCAGCCAGGAATGGACAGGGTGGAACAATGAGCAGTTCTTC
>few|-|TRBV7-2|TRBJ2-2|15
CASSLQAPNTGELFF
TGTGCCAGCAGCTTACAGGCTCCGAACACCGGGGAGCTGTTTTTT
>-|-|TRBV11-3|TRBJ1-5|13
CASSLDGNQPQHF
TGTGCCAGCAGCTTAGACGGAAATCAGCCCCAGCATTTT
>once|TRBD1|TRBV6-1|TRBJ1-5|16
CASSEAAGRGRVAQHF
TGTGCCAGCAGTGAAGCTGCAGGCAGGGGGCGAGTGGCCCAGCATTTT
>once|-|TRBV7-9|TRBJ2-3|15
CASSPGRVAEDTQYF
TGTGCCAGCAGCCCCGGGCGGGTGGCGGAAGATACGCAGTATTTT
>-|-|TRBV27|TRBJ2-2|15
CASSFRGLNTGELFF
TGTGCCAGCAGTTTCCGGGGGTTGAACACCGGGGAGCTGTTTTTT
>few|TRBD2|TRBV20-1|TRBJ2-1|14
CSAPRGGAGNEQFF
TGCAGTGCACCTCGCGGGGGGGCGGGGAATGAGCAGTTCTTC
>-|-|TRBV7-3|TRBJ2-5|14
CASSPGQNQETQYF
TGTGCCAGCAGCCCAGGACAGAACCAAGAGACCCAGTACTTC
>-|-|TRBV2|TRBJ1-2|13
CASRNGGQGGYTF
TGTGCCAGCAGGAATGGGGGTCAGGGAGGCTACACCTTC
>few|-|TRBV30|TRBJ1-5|14
CAWSVQGWNQPQHF
TGTGCCTGGAGTGTACAGGGATGGAATCAGCCCCAGCATTTT
>-|TRBD1|TRBV3-1|TRBJ1-2|14
CASSPDRGHYGYTF
TGTGCCAGCAGCCCGGACAGGGGGCACTATGGCTACACCTTC
>-|-|TRBV19|TRBJ1-5|16
CASSIAMAGPGQPQHF
TGTGCCAGTAGTATAGCTATGGCAGGGCCGGGGCAGCCCCAGCATTTT
>few|-|TRBV19|TRBJ1-6|14
CASSIDRHNSPLHF
TGTGCCAGTAGTATAGATCGCCATAATTCACCCCTCCACTTT
>-|-|TRBV5-1|TRBJ1-5|15
CASSLEGGHGQPQHF
TGCGCCAGCAGCTTGGAAGGGGGGCACGGTCAGCCCCAGCATTTT
>-|-|TRBV2|TRBJ2-3|15
CASSESRVSSDTQYF
TGTGCCAGCAGTGAAAGTAGGGTTAGTTCAGATACGCAGTATTTT
>few|TRBD1|TRBV6-1|TRBJ1-5|14
CASRTGGGNQPQHF
TGTGCCAGCAGGACAGGGGGCGGCAATCAGCCCCAGCATTTT
>-|TRBD1|TRBV10-3|TRBJ2-3|13
CAISVQGGDTQYF
TGTGCCATCAGTGTACAGGGGGGAGATACGCAGTATTTT
>-|-|TRBV30|TRBJ2-2|14
CAWYQGANTGELFF
TGTGCCTGGTACCAGGGAGCGAACACCGGGGAGCTGTTTTTT
>few|-|TRBV25-1|TRBJ2-4|14
CASSEEAWKNIQYF
TGTGCCAGCAGTGAAGAGGCGTGGAAAAACATTCAGTACTTC
>few|-|TRBV5-4|TRBJ1-2|13
CASSFEGVSGYTF
TGTGCCAGCAGCTTCGAAGGGGTTAGTGGCTACACCTTC
>-|TRBD1|TRBV2|TRBJ1-1|14
CASRATGENTEAFF
TGTGCCAGCAGAGCAACAGGGGAGAACACTGAAGCTTTCTTT
>-|-|TRBV6-2/TRBV6-3|TRBJ2-3|16
CASSYSTRDSTDTQYF
TGTGCCAGCAGTTACTCGACAAGGGATAGCACAGATACGCAGTATTTT
>-|TRBD2|TRBV6-2/TRBV6-3|TRBJ2-1|13
CASGMGGYNEQFF
TGTGCCAGCGGGATGGGGGGGTACAATGAGCAGTTCTTC
>few|TRBD2|TRBV30|TRBJ2-1|20
CAWSVLNWRGAISSYNEQFF
TGTGCCTGGAGTGTCCTTAACTGGCGGGGGGCCATTAGCTCCTACAATGAGCAGTTCTTC
>-|-|TRBV20-1|TRBJ2-5|15
CSARATTGTGETQYF
TGCAGTGCTAGAGCTACCACCGGGACCGGAGAGACCCAGTACTTC
>few|-|TRBV2|TRBJ1-6|13
CASSEAYYSPLHF
TGTGCCAGCAGTGAAGCCTATTATTCACCCCTCCACTTT
>-|TRBD1|TRBV19|TRBJ1-1|17
CASNADRGPSGPSEAFF
TGTGCCAGTAATGCCGACAGGGGGCCCTCGGGACCCTCTGAAGCTTTCTTT
>-|-|TRBV12-3/TRBV12-4|TRBJ1-1|13
CASSTWESTEAFF
TGTGCCAGCAGCACATGGGAGTCCACTGAAGCTTTCTTT
>-|-|TRBV12-3/TRBV12-4|TRBJ1-5|14
CASKLTFANQPQHF
TGTGCCAGCAAACTCACCTTTGCAAATCAGCCCCAGCATTTT
>-|TRBD1|TRBV29-1|TRBJ1-2|12
CSVAGGDYGYTF
TGCAGCGTTGCAGGGGGCGACTATGGCTACACCTTC
>-|TRBD1|TRBV12-3/TRBV12-4|TRBJ2-5|15
CASSYRGLQRETQYF
TGTGCCAGCAGTTATAGGGGGCTACAGAGAGAGACCCAGTACTTC
>-|TRBD1|TRBV30|TRBJ1-5|15
CAWGAGTGVNQPQHF
TGTGCCTGGGGTGCCGGGACAGGGGTCAATCAGCCCCAGCATTTT
>few|TRBD1|TRBV6-2/TRBV6-3|TRBJ1-5|15
CASSPDRALNQPQHF
TGTGCCAGCAGTCCTGACAGGGCCCTCAATCAGCCCCAGCATTTT